This TCR beta chain emerged from a study of cytomegalovirus exposure and HLA in healthy donors. Study results and caveats: Cytomegalovirus association was listed for 170 or so TCR beta chains. An analysis was carried out at a later point. It showed that HLA-associated TCR beta chains were more clonally expanded than equally common non-associated chains. CMV serostatus was the only immune exposure information that was available.

In the case of this clone: No antigen is known for it.

In the PCR, 60 Vbeta and 13 Jbeta primers were used. The repertoire was sequenced with immunoSEQ multiplex PCR; TCRdb's copy has only in-frame clones and lacks some. The repertoire holds 150,000 to 200,000 clones, with roughly 85% as singletons. The sequence was obtained from a young man in good health and CMV-seropositive. Sequencing was performed on PBMCs.

The CDR3 reads CSVETGKAYFYTF. The CDR3 DNA reads as TGCAGCGTTGAAACAGGGAAGGCTTACTTCTACACCTTC. The chain is built from TRBV29-1 and TRBJ1-2; D might be TRBD1 (6 bases). This CDR3 has 13 amino acids. The ends were cut back, 2 bases at V and 10 bases at J, with 17 bases in the middle. The germline gives CDR1 SQVTM, CDR2 ANQGSEA.